This TCR beta chain originates from a study of CXCR4 blockade with PD-1 therapy in pancreatic cancer. General study results and limits: Convergent selection by common tumor antigens was suggested by nucleotide rearrangement counts. Tumor clonality averaged about 0.15 versus 0.049 in healthy blood, not predicting survival.

The method was immunoSEQ multiplex PCR; TCRdb's version includes in-frame clones alone and lacks a portion of them. The sample holds roughly 2,600 clones, around 44% seen once. Comment on this clone: The antigen remains undetermined.

The CDR3 runs 11 residues. The V end lost 1 base, the J end lost 4 bases, and 5 bases lay between the germline ends. CDR1 and CDR2 from the germline V gene are GTSNPN and SVGIG (reference sequence). The sample consisted of tumor tissue. The rearrangement joins TRBV30 to TRBJ2-7, with D perhaps matching TRBD1 (5 bases). The clonotype comes from a human donor with pancreatic ductal adenocarcinoma. The chain's CDR3 is CAWSAGYEQYF. The CDR3 DNA reads as TGTGCCTGGAGTGCAGGGTACGAGCAGTACTTC.